What follows is one TCR beta chain and its context. The target antigen is unknown. The CDR3 has 15 amino acids. The trim removed 4 bases at V and 5 bases at J, leaving 6 bases unmatched. Germline assignment: CDR1 LGHDT and CDR2 YNNKEL (reference sequence). This record comes from a study of vaccination effects on CD4 cells after COVID-19. Following 10 days of culture, CD4+ T cells were isolated. The cohort was immunized with two doses of either the BNT162b2 or mRNA-1273 vaccine. Half the medium was replaced with IL-2 medium on days 3 and 7. The study, taken as a whole, reports: Clones from infection and from vaccination both contracted markedly late after vaccination.

Clones were sequenced by immunoSEQ multiplex PCR, and TCRdb holds only the in-frame ones, with some missing. The sample lists 50,000 to 70,000 clones, less than 85% occurring once. The TCR originated in a human donor who received a COVID-19 vaccine. The J gene is TRBJ2-2, the V gene TRBV3-1 (or the pseudogene TRBV3-2); 8 bases line up with TRBD1. This specimen consisted of CD4+ T cells from PBMCs cultured without peptide, obtained after COVID-19 vaccination. CDR3 nucleotide sequence: TGTGCCAGCAGCCCCCGTGGACAGGGTACCGGGGAGCTGTTTTTT. It codes for CASSPRGQGTGELFF.